These 21 T cell receptor beta chains originate from one sample sequenced in a study of cytomegalovirus exposure and HLA in healthy donors. The PCR had 60 Vbeta and 13 Jbeta primers. The table came from immunoSEQ multiplex PCR; TCRdb's copy has only in-frame clones and leaves some out. The sample totals 45,000 or so clones; its top ten clones hold more than 8%. Sequenced input: PBMCs. These receptors originate from a male donor in good health and CMV-seronegative.

This chain links TRBV7-9 with TRBJ1-1; the D is unclear. There are 12 residues in the CDR3. The ends were cut back, 6 bases at V and 1 base at J, with 6 bases in the middle. From germline, CDR1 is SEHNR and CDR2 FQNEAQ (reference sequence). This CDR3 reads CASRNSNTEAFF. The CDR3 nucleotides are TGTGCCAGCAGAAACTCGAACACTGAAGCTTTCTTT.

The gene calls are TRBV5-6 and TRBJ2-3, with 10 positions matching TRBD2. The CDR3 is 16 amino acids. The ends lost 4 bases at V and 6 bases at J; junction bases unmatched: 11. Germline V gene sequence: CDR1 SGHDT, CDR2 YYEEEE. The CDR3 DNA reads TGTGCCAGCAGCAGCCTCCGAGCGGGAGGGCCGGATACGCAGTATTTT. Its protein product is CASSSLRAGGPDTQYF.

This chain links TRBV18 with TRBJ2-5; 12 bases fit TRBD2. The J call is in doubt because the DNA end fits TRBJ2-7 better. CDR3 size: 15 residues. Per germline, CDR1 KGHSH and CDR2 LQKENI. The CDR3 region has the DNA TGTGCCAGCTCACCACAGGCTAGCGGGAGGGACGAGCAGTACTTC. It yields the protein CASSPQASGRDEQYF.

The genes are TRBV18 and TRBJ1-2; possible D gene TRBD1, 6 bases. Germline-derived CDR1 and CDR2 are KGHSH and LQKENI. The CDR3 totals 14 residues. The V and J ends lost 6 bases and 3 bases respectively, with 14 bases between them. The CDR3 is CASSTNKGDYGYTF. CDR3 nucleotide sequence: TGTGCCAGCTCCACCAACAAGGGGGACTATGGCTACACCTTC.

This rearrangement joins TRBV25-1 to TRBJ1-1; TRBD1 aligns across 7 bases. The length of the CDR3 is 13 residues. The V and J ends lost 4 bases and 6 bases, in that order; junction bases with no gene match: 5. The V gene's germline CDR1 is MGHDK and CDR2 SYGVNS. The CDR3 DNA reads as TGTGCCAGCAGTGGTCATCAGGGGGCTGAAGCTTTCTTT. This gives the protein CASSGHQGAEAFF.

The chain carries TRBV27 and TRBJ2-6; TRBD1 matches at 7 bases. The CDR3 contains 15 residues. Germline CDR1 is MNHEY and CDR2 is SMNVEV (reference sequence). V shed 5 bases and J 2 bases; nucleotides not matched to a gene: 3. The CDR3 bases are TGTGCCAGCAGTATGCAGGGGGCTGGGGCCAACGTCCTGACTTTC. Amino acids: CASSMQGAGANVLTF. Combining the CDR3 with reference TRBV27 and TRBJ2-6 gives the whole variable domain EAQVTQNPRYLITVTGKKLTVTCSQNMNHEYMSWYRQDPGLGLRQIYYSMNVEVTDKGDVPEGYKVSRKEKRNFPLILESPSPNQTSLYFCASSMQGAGANVLTFGAGSRLTVL.

This chain connects TRBV7-9 to TRBJ2-7, with 10 bases that match TRBD2. The CDR3 totals 15 residues. Germline CDR1 and CDR2: SEHNR and FQNEAQ (reference sequence). Unmatched junction bases numbered 7, after V lost 3 bases and J lost 5 bases. The CDR3 sequence: CASSFVSGRSHEQYF. The CDR3 DNA reads TGTGCCAGCAGCTTCGTTAGCGGGAGGTCCCACGAGCAGTACTTC.

The V call is TRBV12-5, the J call TRBJ2-3; D is perhaps TRBD1 (5 bases). V was cut by 6 bases and J by 2 bases, with 12 bases left in between. Germline CDR1 is LGHNT and CDR2 is FRNRAP. CDR3 length: 14 amino acids. The CDR3 DNA reads as TGTGCTAGTGGCCAAATGGGGCCCACAGATACGCAGTATTTT. It is translated as CASGQMGPTDTQYF. Using reference TRBV12-5 and TRBJ2-3 for the parts outside the CDR3, the full variable domain is DARVTQTPRHKVTEMGQEVTMRCQPILGHNTVFWYRQTMMQGLELLAYFRNRAPLDDSGMPKDRFSAEMPDATLATLKIQPSEPRDSAVYFCASGQMGPTDTQYFGPGTRLTVL.

This clone is classed as medium-sized by frequency. The chain uses TRBV6-4 and TRBJ2-3, with D possibly matching TRBD2 (6 bases). From germline, CDR1 is MRHNA and CDR2 SNTAGT. The CDR3 is 14 amino acids. Trimming shortened V by 6 bases and J by 6 bases, and 16 bases separated the two germline ends. CDR3 amino acids: CASSGSGEGDTQYF. CDR3 nucleotide sequence: TGTGCCAGCAGCGGTAGCGGAGAGGGGGATACGCAGTATTTT.

The rearrangement uses TRBV5-6 and TRBJ1-1; 8 positions agree with TRBD1. CDR1 is SGHDT and CDR2 is YYEEEE in the germline V gene. J lost 1 base, V lost 4 bases, and 3 bases had no gene match. This CDR3 has 14 amino acids. The CDR3, as DNA: TGTGCCAGCAGCGAACAGGGGGGGAACACTGAAGCTTTCTTT. Encoded protein: CASSEQGGNTEAFF.

The V gene is TRBV27, the J gene TRBJ2-7, with TRBD2 matching over 9 bases. The V and J ends lost 5 bases and 0 bases, in that order; junction bases with no gene match: 8. The CDR3 totals 16 residues. Looked up from germline, CDR1 is MNHEY and CDR2 is SMNVEV (reference sequence). The CDR3 nucleotides read TGTGCCAGCAGTCCCTCAGCGGGAGGTCCCTCCTACGAGCAGTACTTC. It is translated as CASSPSAGGPSYEQYF.

The rearrangement uses TRBV5-4 and TRBJ1-3, with D possibly matching TRBD1 (5 bases). The germline gives CDR1 SGHNT, CDR2 YYREEE (reference sequence). Trimming removed 3 bases at V and 1 base at J, with 14 bases between. The CDR3 contains 16 residues. The CDR3 DNA reads TGTGCCAGCAGCTCCGACGGGGGTGGGTCTGGAAACACCATATATTTT. This encodes CASSSDGGGSGNTIYF.

This chain connects TRBV6-5 to TRBJ1-1; D possibly corresponds to TRBD1 (6 bases). CDR1 is MNHEY, CDR2 SVGAGI, per germline. There are 13 residues in the CDR3. V lost 4 bases and J 7 bases, leaving 13 bases between the germline ends. CDR3 sequence: CASSWALDSEAFF. Here the CDR3 DNA reads TGTGCCAGCAGTTGGGCGTTGGACAGTGAAGCTTTCTTT.

V gene TRBV7-7 combines with J gene TRBJ2-3, with TRBD2 as a possible D gene (6 bases). V lost 1 base and J 4 bases, leaving 15 bases between the germline ends. Germline V gene data show CDR1 as SSHAT and CDR2 as FNYEAQ (reference sequence). The CDR3 contains 16 residues. DNA of the CDR3: TGTGCCAGCAGCTTAGGAATTCGGGGGAGCGCAGATACGCAGTATTTT. Its protein is CASSLGIRGSADTQYF.

J is TRBJ2-5 and V is TRBV29-1; 9 positions agree with TRBD1. This CDR3 is built from 15 residues. The germline V gene has CDR1 SQVTM and CDR2 ANQGSEA. The trim removed 6 bases at V and 2 bases at J, leaving 10 bases unmatched. The DNA of the CDR3 is TGCAGCGTGACGCCGGGACAGGGTAGTCAAGAGACCCAGTACTTC. Protein sequence: CSVTPGQGSQETQYF.

The CDR3 spells CASSGGSGSIDTGELFF. DNA for the CDR3: TGCGCCAGCAGTGGGGGTAGCGGGAGTATTGACACCGGGGAGCTGTTTTTT. The chain employs TRBV10-1 and TRBJ2-2, with 9 bases identical to TRBD2. This CDR3 is built from 17 residues. CDR1 is WNHNN, CDR2 SYGVQD, per germline (reference sequence). The junction had 9 bases not matched to a gene; V was cut back by 4 bases and J by 3 bases.

The chain has TRBV5-1 and TRBJ1-5; 10 nucleotides align to TRBD1. Germline CDR1 is SGHRS and CDR2 is YFSETQ. This CDR3 spans 15 amino acids. Germline trimming cut 4 bases from V and 6 bases from J; bases unmatched to any gene: 7. CDR3: CASSLTGGWGQPQHF. As DNA, the CDR3 is TGCGCCAGCAGCCTGACAGGGGGCTGGGGTCAGCCCCAGCATTTT.

The chain links TRBV5-1 to TRBJ2-7; D is uncertain. Germline values: CDR1 SGHRS, CDR2 YFSETQ. The ends were cut back, 4 bases at V and 2 bases at J, with 16 bases in the middle. The CDR3 length is 15 residues. The CDR3 spells CASSPSASVAYEQYF. CDR3 sequence (DNA): TGCGCCAGCAGCCCCTCGGCCAGCGTAGCCTACGAGCAGTACTTC.

V gene TRBV28 combines with J gene TRBJ2-7; D unresolved. The V and J ends lost 3 bases and 1 base respectively, with 13 bases between them. Germline CDR1 and CDR2: MDHEN and SYDVKM. This CDR3 has 15 residues. The CDR3 protein is CASSFRGLRSYEQYF. For the CDR3, the DNA is TGTGCCAGCAGTTTCCGCGGCCTTAGGTCCTACGAGCAGTACTTC.

The rearrangement joins TRBV18 to TRBJ1-4; the D is unclear. The CDR3 is made up of 14 amino acids. The germline V gene encodes CDR1 KGHSH and CDR2 LQKENI. The V end was cut by 2 bases, the J end by 4 bases, with 8 bases between. The CDR3 DNA is TGTGCCAGCTCACCAGGCCTGGTTAATGAAAAACTGTTTTTT. Its protein product is CASSPGLVNEKLFF.

J is TRBJ1-5 and V is TRBV18, with 7 bases fitting TRBD1. Germline CDR1 is KGHSH and CDR2 is LQKENI. V lost 5 bases, J lost 7 bases, and 11 bases stayed unmatched. This CDR3 has 15 amino acids. CDR3 sequence: CASSSSDRAGQPQHF. DNA for the CDR3: TGTGCCAGCTCAAGCTCTGACAGGGCCGGACAGCCCCAGCATTTT. The variable domain in full, with the rest retrieved from reference TRBV18 and TRBJ1-5, is NAGVMQNPRHLVRRRGQEARLRCSPMKGHSHVYWYRQLPEEGLKFMVYLQKENIIDESGMPKERFSAEFPKEGPSILRIQQVVRGDSAAYFCASSSSDRAGQPQHFGDGTRLSIL.